A single sample gave rise to the 10 T cell receptor beta chains below, sequenced in a study of shared clonotypes between healthy human individuals (dated by TCRdb to about 2020). The method behind the library was the immunoSEQ multiplex PCR assay. TCRdb obtained this table from immuneACCESS and retained in-frame rearrangements with V and J assigned. These tables miss some clones; where compared with another copy, unresolved V genes account for less than half of the shortfall, and the remainder is unexplained. This sample is represented by 2 million to 3 million clones; approximately 93% of them were singletons. About 0.34% of the sample belongs to the ten largest clones. The specimen sequenced was naive CD4+ T cells from PBMCs. The cell subset or site label, as the study defines it: CD45RA+ positively selected. The receptors were gathered from a man younger than 35 in good health. Some clones in this sample may be carry-over from other donors' samples.

This rearrangement joins TRBV5-1 to TRBJ1-1; D perhaps matches TRBD1 (5 bases). The CDR3 is 15 residues long. Germline V lookup: CDR1 SGHRS, CDR2 YFSETQ. V was shortened by 3 bases and J by 4 bases, with 16 bases between the two germline ends. The CDR3 spells CASSSGGVRATEAFF. The CDR3 DNA reads TGCGCCAGCAGCTCTGGAGGGGTACGGGCCACTGAAGCTTTCTTT. The variable domain in full, completed from reference TRBV5-1 and TRBJ1-1, reads KAGVTQTPRYLIKTRGQQVTLSCSPISGHRSVSWYQQTPGQGLQFLFEYFSETQRNKGNFPGRFSGRQFSNSRSEMNVSTLELGDSALYLCASSSGGVRATEAFFGQGTRLTVV.

The chain links TRBV2 to TRBJ1-2, with TRBD1 as a possible D gene (5 bases). The germline V gene has CDR1 SNHLY and CDR2 FYNNEI. Trimming cost V 4 bases and J 5 bases, with 23 bases left between them. This CDR3 has 17 amino acids. CDR3 nucleotides: TGTGCCAGCAGTGGACTAGACAGCGGGTCAGCCGGTTATGGCTACACCTTC. Residues: CASSGLDSGSAGYGYTF.

V usage is TRBV28 and J usage is TRBJ1-5; 10 nucleotides align to TRBD1. This CDR3 spans 15 amino acids. Germline V gene sequence: CDR1 MDHEN, CDR2 SYDVKM. Trimming took 8 bases from V and 6 from J; bases not matched to a gene: 10. In DNA form, the CDR3 reads TGTGCCAGCCTGGGACAGGGGTCATCGAGTCAGCCCCAGCATTTT. Translated: CASLGQGSSSQPQHF. The full variable domain, its missing parts supplied by reference TRBV28 and TRBJ1-5, is DVKVTQSSRYLVKRTGEKVFLECVQDMDHENMFWYRQDPGLGLRLIYFSYDVKMKEKGDIPEGYSVSREKKERFSLILESASTNQTSMYLCASLGQGSSSQPQHFGDGTRLSIL.

The V gene is TRBV2, the J gene TRBJ1-2; the D is unclear. Germline CDR1 is SNHLY and CDR2 is FYNNEI. Trimming cost V 7 bases and J 5 bases, with 8 bases left between them. The CDR3 covers 11 residues. CDR3 loop: CASKIEYGYTF. The CDR3, as DNA: TGTGCCAGCAAAATCGAATATGGCTACACCTTC.

The chain couples TRBV10-3 to TRBJ1-2, with 7 positions matching TRBD1. Germline V gene data show CDR1 as ENHRY and CDR2 as SYGVKD. Germline trimming cut 0 bases from V and 8 bases from J; bases unmatched to any gene: 9. CDR3 length: 15 amino acids. CDR3 loop: CAISESPDRARGYTF. Here the CDR3 DNA reads TGTGCCATCAGTGAGTCTCCCGACAGGGCGCGGGGCTACACCTTC.

This clone has a handful of counts. This chain links TRBV9 with TRBJ1-2; TRBD1 is a possible D gene (6 bases). This CDR3 spans 14 amino acids. Germline V gives CDR1 SGDLS, CDR2 YYNGEE. The V gene lost 2 bases and the J gene lost 6 bases, with 14 bases spanning the gap. The CDR3 DNA is TGTGCCAGCAGCGTGCAACTCAAGGGGGATGGCTACACCTTC. Its protein product is CASSVQLKGDGYTF.

The chain is built from TRBV11-1 and TRBJ2-7, with 8 bases lining up with TRBD2. The CDR3 is made up of 15 amino acids. Germline values: CDR1 SGHAT, CDR2 FQDESV (reference sequence). V lost 3 bases to trimming and J lost 7 bases; unmatched junction nucleotides: 11. The CDR3 DNA reads as TGTGCCAGCAGCTTTTCACGGGAGGGAATGGGAGAGCAGTACTTC. It translates to CASSFSREGMGEQYF.

CDR3 sequence: CASSEYWASGSDEQFF. For the CDR3, the DNA is TGTGCCAGCAGTGAATACTGGGCTAGCGGGAGTGATGAGCAGTTCTTC. This sequence joins TRBV25-1 and TRBJ2-1, with 10 bases lining up with TRBD2. J was trimmed by 8 bases and V by 0 bases; bases with no gene match: 7. CDR1 MGHDK and CDR2 SYGVNS come from the germline V gene. The CDR3 contains 16 residues.

V usage is TRBV7-2 and J usage is TRBJ1-5; a weak D match, TRBD1 (5 bases). Trimming shortened V by 1 base and J by 6 bases, and 10 bases separated the two germline ends. CDR1 SGHTA and CDR2 FQGNSA come from the germline V gene. CDR3 length: 14 residues. CDR3 amino acids: CASSLDRGVQPQHF. For the CDR3, the DNA is TGTGCCAGCAGCTTAGATAGGGGAGTTCAGCCCCAGCATTTT.

The J gene is TRBJ2-7, the V gene TRBV5-1, with 10 bases identical to TRBD1. Germline lookup yields CDR1 SGHRS and CDR2 YFSETQ. CDR3 length: 14 amino acids. With V trimmed by 0 bases and J by 9 bases, 6 bases remained unmatched. Here the CDR3 reads CASSLASTGGGQYF. The CDR3 DNA follows: TGCGCCAGCAGCTTGGCCTCGACAGGGGGCGGGCAGTACTTC. Looking up the rest from reference TRBV5-1 and TRBJ2-7 gives the full variable domain: KAGVTQTPRYLIKTRGQQVTLSCSPISGHRSVSWYQQTPGQGLQFLFEYFSETQRNKGNFPGRFSGRQFSNSRSEMNVSTLELGDSALYLCASSLASTGGGQYFGPGTRLTVT.